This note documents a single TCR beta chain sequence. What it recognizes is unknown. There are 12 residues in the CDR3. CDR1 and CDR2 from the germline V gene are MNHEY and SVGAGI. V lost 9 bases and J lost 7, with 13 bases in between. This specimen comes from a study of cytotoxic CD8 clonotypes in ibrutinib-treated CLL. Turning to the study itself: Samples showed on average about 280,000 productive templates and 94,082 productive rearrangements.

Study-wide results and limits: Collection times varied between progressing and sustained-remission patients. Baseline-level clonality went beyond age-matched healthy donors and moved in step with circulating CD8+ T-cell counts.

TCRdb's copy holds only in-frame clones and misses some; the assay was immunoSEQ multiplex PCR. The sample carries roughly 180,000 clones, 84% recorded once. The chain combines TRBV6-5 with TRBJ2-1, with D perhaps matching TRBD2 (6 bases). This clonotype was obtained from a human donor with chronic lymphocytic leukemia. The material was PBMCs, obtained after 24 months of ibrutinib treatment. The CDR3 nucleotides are TGTGCCAGAAAGGGACTTACGAATGAGCAGTTCTTC. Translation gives CARKGLTNEQFF.